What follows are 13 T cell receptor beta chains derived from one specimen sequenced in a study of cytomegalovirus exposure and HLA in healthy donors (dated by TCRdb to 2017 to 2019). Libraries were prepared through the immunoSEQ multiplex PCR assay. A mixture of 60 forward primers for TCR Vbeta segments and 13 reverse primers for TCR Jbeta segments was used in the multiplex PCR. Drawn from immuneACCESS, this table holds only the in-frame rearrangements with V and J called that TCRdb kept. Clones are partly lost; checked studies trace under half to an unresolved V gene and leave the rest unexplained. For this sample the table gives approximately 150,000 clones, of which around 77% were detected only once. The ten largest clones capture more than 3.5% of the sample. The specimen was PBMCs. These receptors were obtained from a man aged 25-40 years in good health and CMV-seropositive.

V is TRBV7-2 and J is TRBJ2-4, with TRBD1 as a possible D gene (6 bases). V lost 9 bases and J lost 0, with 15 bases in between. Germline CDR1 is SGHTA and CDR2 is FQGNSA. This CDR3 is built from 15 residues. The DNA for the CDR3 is TGTGCCAGTGGCAGGGGTCTCTTAGCCAAAAACATTCAGTACTTC. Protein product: CASGRGLLAKNIQYF.

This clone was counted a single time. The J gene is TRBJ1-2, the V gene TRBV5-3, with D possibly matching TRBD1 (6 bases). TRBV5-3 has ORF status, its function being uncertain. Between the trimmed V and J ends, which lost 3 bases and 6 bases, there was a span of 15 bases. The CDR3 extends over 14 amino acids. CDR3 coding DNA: TGTGCCAGAAGCTCCGGGACAATTGGGGATGGCTACACCTTC. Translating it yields CARSSGTIGDGYTF.

The CDR3 here is CASSGGGSSYEQYF. The CDR3 bases are TGTGCCAGCAGTGGGGGAGGGAGCTCCTACGAGCAGTACTTC. This chain links TRBV27 with TRBJ2-7; 7 nucleotides match TRBD2. V shed 5 bases and J 0 bases; nucleotides not matched to a gene: 4. The CDR3 contains 14 residues. The germline CDR1 and CDR2 sequences are MNHEY and SMNVEV (reference sequence).

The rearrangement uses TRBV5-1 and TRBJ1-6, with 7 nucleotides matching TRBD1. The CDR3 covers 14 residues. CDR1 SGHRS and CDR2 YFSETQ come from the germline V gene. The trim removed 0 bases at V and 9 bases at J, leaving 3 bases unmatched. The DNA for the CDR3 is TGCGCCAGCAGCTTGGGACAGGGAAGTTCACCCCTCCACTTT. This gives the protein CASSLGQGSSPLHF.

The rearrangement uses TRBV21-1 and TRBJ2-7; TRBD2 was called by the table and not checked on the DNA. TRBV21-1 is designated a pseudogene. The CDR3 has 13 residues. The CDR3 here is CASSNASSYEQYF. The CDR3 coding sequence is TGTGCCAGCAGCAACGCGAGCTCCTACGAGCAGTACTTC.

The CDR3 DNA reads as TGTGCCACCGAGACAGGGAGCTCCTATAATTCACCCCTCCACTTT. Protein: CATETGSSYNSPLHF. The chain recombines TRBV28 with TRBJ1-6, with 7 nucleotides matching TRBD1. Germline V gene sequence: CDR1 MDHEN, CDR2 SYDVKM. Germline trimming cut 10 bases from V and 0 bases from J; bases unmatched to any gene: 6. The CDR3 spans 15 residues.

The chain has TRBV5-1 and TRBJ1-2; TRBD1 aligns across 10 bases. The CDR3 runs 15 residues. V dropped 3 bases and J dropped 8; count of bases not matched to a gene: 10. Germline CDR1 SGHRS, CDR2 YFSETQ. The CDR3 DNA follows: TGCGCCAGCAGCTCCTCCGGGACAGGGGCGTTGGGCTACACCTTC. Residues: CASSSSGTGALGYTF.

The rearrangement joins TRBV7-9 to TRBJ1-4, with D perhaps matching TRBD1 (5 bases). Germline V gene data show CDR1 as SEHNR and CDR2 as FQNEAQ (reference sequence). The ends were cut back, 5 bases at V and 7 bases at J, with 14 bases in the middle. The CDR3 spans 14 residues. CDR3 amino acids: CASSPQATGEKLFF. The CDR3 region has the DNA TGTGCCAGCAGCCCACAGGCCACAGGTGAAAAACTGTTTTTT.

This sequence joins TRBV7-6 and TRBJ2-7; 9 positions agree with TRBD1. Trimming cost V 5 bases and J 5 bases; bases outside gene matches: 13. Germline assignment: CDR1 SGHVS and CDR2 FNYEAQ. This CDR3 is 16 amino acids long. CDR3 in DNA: TGTGCCAGCAGCCCCTTGGGGAGGACAGGGGTCAACGAGCAGTACTTC. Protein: CASSPLGRTGVNEQYF. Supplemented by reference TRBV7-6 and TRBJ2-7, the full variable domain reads GAGVSQSPRYKVTKRGQDVALRCDPISGHVSLYWYRQALGQGPEFLTYFNYEAQQDKSGLPNDRFSAERPEGSISTLTIQRTEQRDSAMYRCASSPLGRTGVNEQYFGPGTRLTVT.

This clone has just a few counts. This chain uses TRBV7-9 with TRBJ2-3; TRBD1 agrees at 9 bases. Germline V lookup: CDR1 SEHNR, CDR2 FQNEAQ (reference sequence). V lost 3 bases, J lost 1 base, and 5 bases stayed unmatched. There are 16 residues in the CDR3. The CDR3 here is CASSFSGQGRTDTQYF. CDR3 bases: TGTGCCAGCAGCTTCTCGGGACAGGGACGCACAGATACGCAGTATTTT.

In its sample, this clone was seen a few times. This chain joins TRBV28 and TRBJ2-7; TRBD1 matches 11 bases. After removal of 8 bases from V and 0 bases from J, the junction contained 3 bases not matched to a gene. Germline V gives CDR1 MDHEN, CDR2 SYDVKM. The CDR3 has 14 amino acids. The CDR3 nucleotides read TGTGCCAGCCAGGGACAGGGGGACTCCTACGAGCAGTACTTC. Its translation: CASQGQGDSYEQYF.

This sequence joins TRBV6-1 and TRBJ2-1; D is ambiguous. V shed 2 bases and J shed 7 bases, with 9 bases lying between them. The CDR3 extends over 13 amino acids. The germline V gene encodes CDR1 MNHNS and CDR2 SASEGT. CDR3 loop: CASSEFSRNEQFF. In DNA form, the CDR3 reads TGTGCCAGCAGTGAATTCTCGAGGAATGAGCAGTTCTTC.

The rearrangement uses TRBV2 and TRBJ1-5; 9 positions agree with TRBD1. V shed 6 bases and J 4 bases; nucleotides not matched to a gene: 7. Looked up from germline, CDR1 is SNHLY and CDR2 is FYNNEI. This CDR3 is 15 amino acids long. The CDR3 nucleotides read TGTGCCAGCAGCGTGAGGGACAGGGCTAATCAGCCCCAGCATTTT. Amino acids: CASSVRDRANQPQHF.